This T cell receptor beta chain was sequenced for a study of cytomegalovirus exposure and HLA in healthy donors. Findings and limits, study-wide: A few V segments could not be told apart, such as TRBV6-2 and TRBV6-3, and were left out. Common viral pathogens seemed to be connected with several of the most significant clusters, according to a later analysis.

The CDR3 is 13 residues long. Germline CDR1 SGHNT, CDR2 YENEEA. Trimming shortened V by 5 bases and J by 1 base, and 7 bases separated the two germline ends. About this clone itself: Its matching antigen is unknown.

PCR primers comprised 60 Vbeta and 13 Jbeta primers. Measured with immunoSEQ multiplex PCR; TCRdb has only the in-frame clones, and not every one. The sample has 150,000 to 200,000 clones; around 80% are singletons. The sequence derives from a woman younger than 45 in good health and CMV-seropositive. Material for sequencing was PBMCs. The rearrangement links TRBV11-3 to TRBJ2-3; no firm D call. For the CDR3, the DNA is TGTGCCAGCAGCGCAGAGGGCACAGATACGCAGTATTTT. This sequence encodes CASSAEGTDTQYF. Full variable domain (rest looked up from reference TRBV11-3 and TRBJ2-3): EAGVVQSPRYKIIEKKQPVAFWCNPISGHNTLYWYLQNLGQGPELLIRYENEEAVDDSQLPKDRFSAERLKGVDSTLKIQPAELGDSAVYLCASSAEGTDTQYFGPGTRLTVL.